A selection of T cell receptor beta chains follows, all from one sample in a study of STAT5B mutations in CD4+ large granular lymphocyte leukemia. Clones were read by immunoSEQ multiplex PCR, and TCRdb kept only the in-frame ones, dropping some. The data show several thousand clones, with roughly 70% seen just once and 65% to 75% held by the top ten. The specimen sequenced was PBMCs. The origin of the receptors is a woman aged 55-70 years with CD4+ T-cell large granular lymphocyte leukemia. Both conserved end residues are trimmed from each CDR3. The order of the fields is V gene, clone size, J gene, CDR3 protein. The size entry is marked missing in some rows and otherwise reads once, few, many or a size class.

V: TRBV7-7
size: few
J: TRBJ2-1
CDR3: ASSLITSLDNEQF

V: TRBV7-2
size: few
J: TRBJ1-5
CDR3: ASSPDGTGSQPQH

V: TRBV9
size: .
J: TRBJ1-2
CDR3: ASSVEGTGFPYGYT

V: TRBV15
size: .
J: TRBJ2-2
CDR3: ATSRLTGGPGTGELF

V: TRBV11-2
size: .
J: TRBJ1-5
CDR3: ASSLALRQPQH

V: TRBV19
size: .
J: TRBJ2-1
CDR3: ASSTIAGTYNEQF

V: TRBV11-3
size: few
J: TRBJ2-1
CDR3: ASSYGQGDEQF

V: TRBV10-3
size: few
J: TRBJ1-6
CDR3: AIRDSGNSPLH

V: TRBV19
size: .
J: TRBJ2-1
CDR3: ASRDLTYNEQF

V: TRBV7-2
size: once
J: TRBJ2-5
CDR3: ASRNRGLETQY

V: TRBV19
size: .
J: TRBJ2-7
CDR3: ASSPRGGDTYEQY

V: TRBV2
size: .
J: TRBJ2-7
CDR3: ASSEGGGPYEQY

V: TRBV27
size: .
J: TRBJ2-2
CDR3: ASSPELAGVTGELF

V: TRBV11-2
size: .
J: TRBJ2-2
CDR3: ASSQLRGTSGGTGELF

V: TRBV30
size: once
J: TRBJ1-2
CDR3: AWATVDYGYT

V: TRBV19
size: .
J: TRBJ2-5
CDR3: ASSTSRGPAGATQY

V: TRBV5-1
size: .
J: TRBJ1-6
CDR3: ASSWDSSSPLH

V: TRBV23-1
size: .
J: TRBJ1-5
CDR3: ASSQPDRGYQPQH